The 6 T cell receptor beta chains given below trace back to one sample, sequenced in a study of shared clonotypes between healthy human individuals. Naive CD8 cells lacked CD45RO, underwent positive selection for CCR7 and left out terminally differentiated effector memory CD45RA+ cells. Repertoires were generated with immunoSEQ multiplex PCR, while TCRdb's copy carries only in-frame clones and drops some. The data contain more than 2 million clones, just under 95% of them singletons. Sequencing used naive CD8+ T cells from PBMCs. The receptors derive from a man between 18 and 35 years old in good health. Some clones in this sample may be carry-over from other donors' samples.

The chain uses TRBV19 and TRBJ1-5; no clear D. V was trimmed by 5 bases and J by 4 bases, leaving 21 bases between them. Germline V CDR1 and CDR2: LNHDA, SQIVND (reference sequence). The CDR3 has 17 residues. CDR3 in DNA: TGTGCCAGTAGTGCTTCCGACGGCCTTCTTCTTAATCAGCCCCAGCATTTT. This translates into CASSASDGLLLNQPQHF.

The rearrangement uses TRBV5-8 and TRBJ2-7, with D possibly called TRBD1 or TRBD2 (5 bases each). CDR1 is SGHTS, CDR2 YDEGEE, per germline. The CDR3 extends over 16 amino acids. Trimming removed 2 bases from V and 3 bases from J, with 18 bases in between. CDR3 coding DNA: TGTGCCAGCAGCTTCGGGGCCCCAGGGTCTGTCTACGAGCAGTACTTC. As protein: CASSFGAPGSVYEQYF.

The chain recombines TRBV2 with TRBJ2-1, with unresolved D. V was trimmed by 9 bases and J by 8 bases, leaving 17 bases between them. Germline values: CDR1 SNHLY, CDR2 FYNNEI. The CDR3 spans 13 residues. The CDR3 sequence: CASLSYLSDEQFF. The CDR3 region has the DNA TGTGCCAGTCTTAGTTACCTCTCCGATGAGCAGTTCTTC.

The rearrangement joins TRBV7-9 to TRBJ2-7, with TRBD2 as a possible D gene (6 bases). Trimming cost V 5 bases and J 1 base, with 15 bases left between them. CDR1 and CDR2 (germline): SEHNR, FQNEAQ (reference sequence). The length of the CDR3 is 15 residues. The CDR3 region is CASSNGRQRSYEQYF. The CDR3 DNA follows: TGTGCCAGCAGCAACGGGAGACAGCGATCCTACGAGCAGTACTTC.

This sequence joins TRBV11-2 and TRBJ1-4; D uncertain. Germline CDR1 and CDR2: SGHAT and FQNNGV. V dropped 3 bases and J dropped 8 bases, with 13 bases sitting between them. The CDR3 is 14 amino acids. The DNA for the CDR3 is TGTGCCAGCAGCTTTTATGGTAGTGAAGAAAAACTGTTTTTT. It yields the protein CASSFYGSEEKLFF. The full variable domain, its missing parts supplied by reference TRBV11-2 and TRBJ1-4, is EAGVAQSPRYKIIEKRQSVAFWCNPISGHATLYWYQQILGQGPKLLIQFQNNGVVDDSQLPKDRFSAERLKGVDSTLKIQPAKLEDSAVYLCASSFYGSEEKLFFGSGTQLSVL.

The chain uses TRBV5-6 and TRBJ2-7, with TRBD1 matching over 8 bases. CDR3 length: 16 residues. CDR1 and CDR2 from the germline V gene are SGHDT and YYEEEE. V shed 0 bases and J 3 bases; nucleotides not matched to a gene: 8. In DNA form, the CDR3 reads TGTGCCAGCAGCTTGGGGAGGTGGGACAGGCACTACGAGCAGTACTTC. Amino acids: CASSLGRWDRHYEQYF. Filled out from reference TRBV5-6 and TRBJ2-7, the complete variable domain reads DAGVTQSPTHLIKTRGQQVTLRCSPKSGHDTVSWYQQALGQGPQFIFQYYEEEERQRGNFPDRFSGHQFPNYSSELNVNALLLGDSALYLCASSLGRWDRHYEQYFGPGTRLTVT.